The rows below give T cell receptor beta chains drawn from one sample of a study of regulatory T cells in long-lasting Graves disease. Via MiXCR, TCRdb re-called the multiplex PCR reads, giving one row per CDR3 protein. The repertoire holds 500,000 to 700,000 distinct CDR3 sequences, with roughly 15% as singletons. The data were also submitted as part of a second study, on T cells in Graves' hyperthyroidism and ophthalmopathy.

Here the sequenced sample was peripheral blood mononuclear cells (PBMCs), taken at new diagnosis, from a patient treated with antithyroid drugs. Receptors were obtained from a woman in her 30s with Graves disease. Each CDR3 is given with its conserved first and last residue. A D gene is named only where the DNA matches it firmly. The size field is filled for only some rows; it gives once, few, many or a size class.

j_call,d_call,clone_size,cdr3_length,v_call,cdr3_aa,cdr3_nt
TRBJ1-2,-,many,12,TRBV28,CASKSGSYGYTF,TGTGCCAGCAAGAGCGGATCCTATGGCTACACCTTC
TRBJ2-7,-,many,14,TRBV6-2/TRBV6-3,CASSSLGISDEQYF,TGTGCCAGCAGTTCGCTCGGGATTTCGGACGAGCAGTACTTC
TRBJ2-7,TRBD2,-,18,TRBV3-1,CASSQDFSGTSGVYEQYF,TGTGCCAGCAGCCAGGATTTTTCCGGGACTAGCGGGGTCTACGAGCAGTACTTC
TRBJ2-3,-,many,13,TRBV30,CAWSWDRTDTQYF,TGTGCCTGGAGTTGGGATCGCACAGATACGCAGTATTTT
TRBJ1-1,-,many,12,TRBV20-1,CSARQGNTEAFF,TGCAGTGCTAGACAGGGGAACACTGAAGCTTTCTTT
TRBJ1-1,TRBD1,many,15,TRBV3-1,CASTQVGGTNTEAFF,TGTGCCAGCACCCAAGTAGGGGGCACGAACACTGAAGCTTTCTTT
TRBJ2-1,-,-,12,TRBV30,CAWGRGYNEQFF,TGTGCCTGGGGCCGCGGCTACAATGAGCAGTTCTTC
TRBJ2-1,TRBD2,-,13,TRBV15,CATSKREGREQSF,TGTGCCACCAGCAAGCGGGAGGGCCGGGAGCAGTCCTTC
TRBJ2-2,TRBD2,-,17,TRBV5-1,CASSSRAGLAGTGELFF,TGCGCCAGCAGCTCCCGGGCGGGACTAGCGGGAACCGGGGAGCTGTTTTTT
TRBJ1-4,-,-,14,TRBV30,CAWSVTGWGEKLFF,TGTGCCTGGAGTGTGACCGGCTGGGGGGAAAAACTGTTTTTT
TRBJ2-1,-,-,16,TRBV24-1,CATSDANLLARGEQFF,TGTGCCACCAGTGATGCCAATCTACTAGCACGGGGTGAGCAGTTCTTC
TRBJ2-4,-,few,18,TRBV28,CASIDRDKRGNLKNIQYF,TGTGCCAGCATAGACCGAGATAAGAGAGGCAATTTAAAAAACATTCAGTACTTC
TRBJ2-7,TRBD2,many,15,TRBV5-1,CASSWLAGDAYEQYF,TGCGCCAGCAGCTGGCTAGCGGGAGATGCCTACGAGCAGTACTTC
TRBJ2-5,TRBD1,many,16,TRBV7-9,CASSLKPRDRGETQYF,TGTGCCAGCAGCCTTAAACCCCGGGACAGAGGAGAGACCCAGTACTTC
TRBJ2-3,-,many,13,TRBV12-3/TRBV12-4,CASSLSAGDTQYF,TGTGCCAGCAGTCTGTCAGCAGGTGATACGCAGTATTTT
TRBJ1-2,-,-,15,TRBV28,CASNWADRELDGYTF,TGTGCCAGCAATTGGGCGGATAGAGAACTAGATGGCTACACCTTC